This T cell receptor beta chain was identified during a study of CD8 T cells in Susac syndrome. Germline CDR1 MGHDK, CDR2 SYGVNS. This CDR3 has 15 amino acids. J gave up 8 bases and V 0 bases, and 2 bases lay outside the gene matches. Random hexamers were used to reverse transcribe the RNA input (about 0.5 to 1 ug). Amplification of TCR beta CDR3 spanned 54 Vbeta and 13 Jbeta via immunoSEQ multiplex PCR. TCRdb redid the calling of the immunoSEQ multiplex PCR reads with MiXCR, one entry per CDR3 protein. The table lists some 150,000 distinct CDR3 sequences, around 96% of them singletons. The diagnostic criteria were recently defined, and patients with Susac syndrome met them for definite or probable disease.

The sequence derives from a human donor with Susac syndrome. The chain uses TRBV25-1 and TRBJ1-6; 9 bases line up with TRBD1. Sample: CD4+ T cells from PBMCs. The CDR3 region is CASSEYGQGHSPLHF. For the CDR3, the DNA is TGTGCCAGCAGTGAATACGGACAGGGGCATTCACCCCTCCACTTT.